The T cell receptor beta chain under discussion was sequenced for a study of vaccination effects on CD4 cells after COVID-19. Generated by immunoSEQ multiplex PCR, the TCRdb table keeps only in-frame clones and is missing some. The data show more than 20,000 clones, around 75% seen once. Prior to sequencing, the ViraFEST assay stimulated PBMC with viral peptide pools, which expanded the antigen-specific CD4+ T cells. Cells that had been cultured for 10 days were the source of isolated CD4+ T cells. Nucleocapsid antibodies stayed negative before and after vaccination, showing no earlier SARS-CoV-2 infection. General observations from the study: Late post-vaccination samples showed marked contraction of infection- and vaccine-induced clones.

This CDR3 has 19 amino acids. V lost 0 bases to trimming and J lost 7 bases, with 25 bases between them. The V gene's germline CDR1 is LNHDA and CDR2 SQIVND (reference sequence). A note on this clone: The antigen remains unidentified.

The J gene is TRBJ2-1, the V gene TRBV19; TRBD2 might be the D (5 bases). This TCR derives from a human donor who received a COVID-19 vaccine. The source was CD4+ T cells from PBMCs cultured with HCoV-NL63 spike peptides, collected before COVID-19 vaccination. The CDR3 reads CASSIDKRSGGHQRNEQFF. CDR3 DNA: TGTGCCAGTAGTATAGATAAGAGGTCCGGAGGCCATCAAAGAAATGAGCAGTTCTTC.